These 2 T cell receptor beta chains share one sample of origin, sequenced in a study of blood T cell repertoires in COVID-19. Using immunoSEQ multiplex PCR, the repertoire was profiled, and TCRdb retains in-frame clones only, with some absent. The sample includes 84,000 or so clones, around 80% of them seen just once. The sample consisted of peripheral blood. These receptors were obtained from a human donor in a cohort sampled during active COVID-19.

The table lists this clone with a count of one. The chain recombines TRBV5-1 with TRBJ2-5, with D tentatively TRBD2 (7 bases). The V end lost 4 bases, the J end lost 0 bases, and 10 bases lay between the germline ends. The CDR3 is 14 residues long. Germline loops: CDR1 SGHRS, CDR2 YFSETQ. The CDR3 DNA reads TGCGCCAGCAGCGGGGGGGACAACCAAGAGACCCAGTACTTC. Amino acids: CASSGGDNQETQYF.

This clone turned up a few times. The chain is built from TRBV28 and TRBJ1-1; 9 nucleotides align to TRBD1. CDR3 size: 14 residues. V lost 4 bases to trimming and J lost 10 bases; unmatched junction nucleotides: 10. Germline CDR1 reads MDHEN; CDR2 reads SYDVKM. This CDR3 reads CASSSGWDRVSAFF. Here the CDR3 DNA reads TGTGCCAGCAGTTCAGGGTGGGACAGGGTTTCAGCTTTCTTT.